Included here is one TCR beta chain sequence, with context. The antigen remains unidentified. This sample was taken from a study of T cell responses to AZD1222 COVID-19 vaccine. Study-level results: Mapped onto spike, vaccine-associated CD4 TCRs spanned it and were dominant at 160-218 and 743-854. Spike-specific TCR breadth and depth grew following two AZD1222 doses. Donors in the cohort were predominantly white British and more often female, and clonal diversity was possibly underestimated.

This table comes from immunoSEQ multiplex PCR, and its TCRdb copy is limited to in-frame clones, with some not included. The sample records some 120,000 clones, roughly 85% being singletons. The trim removed 4 bases at V and 4 bases at J, leaving 17 bases unmatched. CDR3 size: 18 residues. Looked up from germline, CDR1 is SGHRS and CDR2 is YFSETQ. The J gene is TRBJ2-3, the V gene TRBV5-1; 8 bases map to TRBD1. Sample: peripheral blood, taken on day 0 of MenACWY control vaccination. This sequence was found in an adult in good health. CDR3 residues: CASSLNPRQGAGADTQYF. CDR3 coding DNA: TGCGCCAGCAGCCTAAACCCCCGGCAGGGGGCAGGTGCAGATACGCAGTATTTT.